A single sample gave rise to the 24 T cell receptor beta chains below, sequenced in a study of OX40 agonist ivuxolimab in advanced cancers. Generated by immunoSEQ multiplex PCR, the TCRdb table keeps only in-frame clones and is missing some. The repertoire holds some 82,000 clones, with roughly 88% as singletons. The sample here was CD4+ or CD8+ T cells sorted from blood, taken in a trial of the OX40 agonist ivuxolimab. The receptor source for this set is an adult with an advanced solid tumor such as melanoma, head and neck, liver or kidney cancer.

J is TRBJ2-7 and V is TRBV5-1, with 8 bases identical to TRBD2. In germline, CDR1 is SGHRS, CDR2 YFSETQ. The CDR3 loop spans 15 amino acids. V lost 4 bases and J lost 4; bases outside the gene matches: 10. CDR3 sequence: CASSTVVGTSYEQYF. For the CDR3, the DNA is TGCGCCAGCAGCACAGTCGTAGGGACTAGTTACGAGCAGTACTTC.

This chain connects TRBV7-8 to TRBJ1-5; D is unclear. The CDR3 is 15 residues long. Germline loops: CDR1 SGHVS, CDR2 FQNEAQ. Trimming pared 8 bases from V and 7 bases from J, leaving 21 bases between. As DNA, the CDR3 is TGTGCCAGCGGTCGGAGCCCGGGGAGAGAACAGCCCCAGCATTTT. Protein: CASGRSPGREQPQHF. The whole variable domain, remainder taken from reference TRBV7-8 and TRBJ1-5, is GAGVSQSPRYKVAKRGQDVALRCDPISGHVSLFWYQQALGQGPEFLTYFQNEAQLDKSGLPSDRFFAERPEGSVSTLKIQRTQQEDSAVYLCASGRSPGREQPQHFGDGTRLSIL.

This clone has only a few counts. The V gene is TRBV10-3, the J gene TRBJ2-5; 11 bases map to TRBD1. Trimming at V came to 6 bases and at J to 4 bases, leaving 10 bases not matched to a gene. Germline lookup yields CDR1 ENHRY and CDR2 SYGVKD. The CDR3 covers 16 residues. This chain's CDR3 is CAIRAGTGGGGETQYF. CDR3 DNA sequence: TGTGCCATCAGAGCCGGGACAGGGGGGGGAGGAGAGACCCAGTACTTC.

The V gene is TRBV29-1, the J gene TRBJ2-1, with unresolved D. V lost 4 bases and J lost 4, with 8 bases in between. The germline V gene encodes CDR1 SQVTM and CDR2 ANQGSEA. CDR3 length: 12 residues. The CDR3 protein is CSVGDGYNEQFF. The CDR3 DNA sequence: TGCAGCGTTGGTGATGGTTACAATGAGCAGTTCTTC.

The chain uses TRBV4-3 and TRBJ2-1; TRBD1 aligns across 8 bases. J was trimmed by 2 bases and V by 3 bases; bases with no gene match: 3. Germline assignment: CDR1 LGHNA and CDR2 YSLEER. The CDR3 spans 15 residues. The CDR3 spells CASSQAGGPYNEQFF. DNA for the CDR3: TGCGCCAGCAGCCAGGCAGGGGGCCCCTACAATGAGCAGTTCTTC.

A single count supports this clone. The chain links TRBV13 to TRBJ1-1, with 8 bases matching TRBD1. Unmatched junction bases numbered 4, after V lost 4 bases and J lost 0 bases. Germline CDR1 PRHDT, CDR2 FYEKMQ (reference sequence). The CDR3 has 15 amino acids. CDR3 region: CASSSGQGLNTEAFF. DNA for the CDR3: TGTGCCAGCAGCTCCGGACAGGGACTGAACACTGAAGCTTTCTTT.

The DNA of the CDR3 is TGTGCCAGCAGCTTGCGACAGAACACCGGGGAGCTGTTTTTT. Protein: CASSLRQNTGELFF. The V and J genes are TRBV5-4 and TRBJ2-2; D ambiguous. The CDR3 extends over 14 amino acids. The ends were cut back, 1 base at V and 1 base at J, with 5 bases in the middle. The germline gives CDR1 SGHNT, CDR2 YYREEE (reference sequence).

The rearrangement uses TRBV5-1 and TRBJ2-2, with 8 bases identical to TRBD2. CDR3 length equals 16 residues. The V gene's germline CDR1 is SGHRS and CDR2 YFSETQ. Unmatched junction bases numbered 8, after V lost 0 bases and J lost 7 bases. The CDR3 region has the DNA TGCGCCAGCAGCTTGGCGGCGGGAGGCACGGGCGGGGAGCTGTTTTTT. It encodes CASSLAAGGTGGELFF.

The CDR3 protein is CASSLGHRALSYEQYF. CDR3 coding DNA: TGTGCCAGCAGCTTAGGTCACCGGGCCCTCTCCTACGAGCAGTACTTC. J is TRBJ2-7 and V is TRBV7-2; D is unclear. This CDR3 contains 16 residues. Trimming took 1 base from V and 0 from J, leaving 13 bases between them. CDR1 and CDR2 from the germline V gene are SGHTA and FQGNSA. The full variable domain, rest sourced from reference TRBV7-2 and TRBJ2-7, is GAGVSQSPSNKVTEKGKDVELRCDPISGHTALYWYRQSLGQGLEFLIYFQGNSAPDKSGLPSDRFSAERTGGSVSTLTIQRTQQEDSAVYLCASSLGHRALSYEQYFGPGTRLTVT.

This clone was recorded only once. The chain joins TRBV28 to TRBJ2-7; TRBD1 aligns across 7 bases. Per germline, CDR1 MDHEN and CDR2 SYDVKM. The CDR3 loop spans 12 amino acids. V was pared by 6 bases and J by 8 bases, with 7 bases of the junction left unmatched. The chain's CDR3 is CASSTDRFKQYF. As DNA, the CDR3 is TGTGCCAGCAGCACGGACAGGTTCAAGCAGTACTTC.

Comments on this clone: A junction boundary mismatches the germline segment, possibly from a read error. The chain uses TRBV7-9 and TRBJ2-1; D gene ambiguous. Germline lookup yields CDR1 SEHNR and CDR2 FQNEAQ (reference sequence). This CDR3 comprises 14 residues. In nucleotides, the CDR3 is TGTGCCAGCAGCTTCTCCGCAGAGATTAAAAAAGAGGTCTTC. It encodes CASSFSAEIKKEVF.

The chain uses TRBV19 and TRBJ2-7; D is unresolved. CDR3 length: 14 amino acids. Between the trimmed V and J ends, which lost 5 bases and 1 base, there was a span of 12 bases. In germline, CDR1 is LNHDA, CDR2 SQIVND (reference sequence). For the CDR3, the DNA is TGTGCCAGTAGTCTAAATCTCAGGTCCTACGAGCAGTACTTC. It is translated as CASSLNLRSYEQYF.

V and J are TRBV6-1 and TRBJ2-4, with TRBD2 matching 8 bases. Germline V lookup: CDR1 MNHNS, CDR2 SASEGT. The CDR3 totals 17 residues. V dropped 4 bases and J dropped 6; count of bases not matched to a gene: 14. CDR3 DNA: TGTGCCAGCAGTGCCACTAGCGGTAGAGGGGATTTAAACATTCAGTACTTC. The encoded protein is CASSATSGRGDLNIQYF.

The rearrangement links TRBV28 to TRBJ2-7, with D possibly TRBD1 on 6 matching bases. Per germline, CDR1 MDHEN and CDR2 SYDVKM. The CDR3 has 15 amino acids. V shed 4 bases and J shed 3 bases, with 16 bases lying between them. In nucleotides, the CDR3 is TGTGCCAGCAGTTCACCACAGGGAAAGGGCTACGAGCAGTACTTC. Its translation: CASSSPQGKGYEQYF.

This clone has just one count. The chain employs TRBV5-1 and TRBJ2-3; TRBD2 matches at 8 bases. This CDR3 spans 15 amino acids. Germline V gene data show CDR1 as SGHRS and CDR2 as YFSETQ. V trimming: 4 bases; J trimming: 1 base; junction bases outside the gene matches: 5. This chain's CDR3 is CASSPPGLGTDTQYF. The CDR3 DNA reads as TGCGCCAGCAGCCCCCCGGGACTAGGCACAGATACGCAGTATTTT.

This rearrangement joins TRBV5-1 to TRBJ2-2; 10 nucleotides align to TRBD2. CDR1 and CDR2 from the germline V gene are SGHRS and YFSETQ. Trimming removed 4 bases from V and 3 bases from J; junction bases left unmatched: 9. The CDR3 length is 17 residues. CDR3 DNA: TGCGCCAGCAGCCCCGCCGGGACTAGCGTCTACACCGGGGAGCTGTTTTTT. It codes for CASSPAGTSVYTGELFF. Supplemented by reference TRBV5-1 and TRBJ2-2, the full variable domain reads KAGVTQTPRYLIKTRGQQVTLSCSPISGHRSVSWYQQTPGQGLQFLFEYFSETQRNKGNFPGRFSGRQFSNSRSEMNVSTLELGDSALYLCASSPAGTSVYTGELFFGEGSRLTVL.

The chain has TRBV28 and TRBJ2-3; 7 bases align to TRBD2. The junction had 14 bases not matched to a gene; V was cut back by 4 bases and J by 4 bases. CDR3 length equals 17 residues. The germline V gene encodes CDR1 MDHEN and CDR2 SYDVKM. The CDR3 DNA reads TGTGCCAGCAGTTCCCCCCAGGTCATAGCGGGCGCAGATACGCAGTATTTT. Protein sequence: CASSSPQVIAGADTQYF.

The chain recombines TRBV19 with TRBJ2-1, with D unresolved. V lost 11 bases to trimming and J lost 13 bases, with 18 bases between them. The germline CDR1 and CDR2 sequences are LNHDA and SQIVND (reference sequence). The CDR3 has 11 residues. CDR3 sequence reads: CAAGLPMDQFF. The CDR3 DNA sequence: TGTGCCGCAGGTCTCCCAATGGACCAGTTCTTC.

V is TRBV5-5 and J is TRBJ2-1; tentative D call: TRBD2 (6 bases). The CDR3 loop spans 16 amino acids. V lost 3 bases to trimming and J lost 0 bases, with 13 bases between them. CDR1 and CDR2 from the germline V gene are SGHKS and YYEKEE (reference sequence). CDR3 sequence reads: CASSYSVADSYNEQFF. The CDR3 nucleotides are TGTGCCAGCAGCTATTCAGTAGCGGACTCCTACAATGAGCAGTTCTTC.

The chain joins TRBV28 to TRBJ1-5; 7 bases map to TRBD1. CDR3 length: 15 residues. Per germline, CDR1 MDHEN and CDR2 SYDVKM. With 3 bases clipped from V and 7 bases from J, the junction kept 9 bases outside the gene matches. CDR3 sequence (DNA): TGTGCCAGCAGTTTCCCCGAGGGGGCAGGGCAGCCCCAGCATTTT. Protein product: CASSFPEGAGQPQHF.

The chain's CDR3 is CSVEGDSYEQYF. As DNA, the CDR3 is TGCAGCGTTGAGGGGGACTCCTACGAGCAGTACTTC. The V gene is TRBV29-1, the J gene TRBJ2-7; D might be TRBD1 or TRBD2, each matching 5 bases. In germline, CDR1 is SQVTM, CDR2 ANQGSEA. The length of the CDR3 is 12 residues. Trimming shortened V by 3 bases and J by 0 bases, and 6 bases separated the two germline ends.

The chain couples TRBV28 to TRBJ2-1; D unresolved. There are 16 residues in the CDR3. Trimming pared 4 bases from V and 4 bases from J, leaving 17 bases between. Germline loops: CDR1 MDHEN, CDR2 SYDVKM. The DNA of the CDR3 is TGTGCCAGCAGTTCCAGAGGCGGAACCCAGTACAATGAGCAGTTCTTC. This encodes CASSSRGGTQYNEQFF.

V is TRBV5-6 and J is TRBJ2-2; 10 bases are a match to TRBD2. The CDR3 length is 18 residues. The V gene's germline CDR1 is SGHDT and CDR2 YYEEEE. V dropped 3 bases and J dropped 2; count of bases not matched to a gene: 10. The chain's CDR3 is CASSSTGTSVLNTGELFF. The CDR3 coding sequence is TGTGCCAGCAGCTCAACCGGGACTAGCGTACTTAACACCGGGGAGCTGTTTTTT.

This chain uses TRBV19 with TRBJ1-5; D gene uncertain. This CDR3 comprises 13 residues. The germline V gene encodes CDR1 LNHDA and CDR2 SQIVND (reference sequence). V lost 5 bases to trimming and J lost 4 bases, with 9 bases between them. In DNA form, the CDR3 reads TGTGCCAGTAGTGCCAGCCTAAATCAGCCCCAGCATTTT. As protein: CASSASLNQPQHF.